One sample yielded the 11 T cell receptor beta chains listed below, sequenced in a study of T-cell reconstitution after alpha-beta-depleted transplantation in children. Unique molecular identifiers were incorporated into the prepared TCRbeta library. Each CDR3 protein is one row after TCRdb ran MiXCR on the PCR reads. Of 90,000 to 130,000 distinct CDR3 sequences listed, about 6% are singletons. The sample was PBMCs, mostly from graft donor cells, taken 360 days after TCRalphabeta/CD19-depleted stem cell transplant. The receptors were gathered from a male patient between 2 and 10 years old who had a stem cell transplant for acute lymphoblastic leukemia, so the T cells may come from the graft donor.

This clonotype was detected ten times or more. This chain joins TRBV27 and TRBJ2-5, with D possibly matching TRBD2 (6 bases). V dropped 6 bases and J dropped 3 bases, with 14 bases sitting between them. The CDR3 contains 14 residues. Germline lookup yields CDR1 MNHEY and CDR2 SMNVEV (reference sequence). The CDR3 DNA is TGTGCCAGCAGGTTTTTGGGGGGTGAAGAGACCCAGTACTTC. Its translation is CASRFLGGEETQYF.

This clonotype came up a few times. This sequence joins TRBV4-3 and TRBJ2-2; TRBD2 might be the D (6 bases). The CDR3 sequence is 16 residues long. Germline values: CDR1 LGHNA, CDR2 YSLEER. With 1 base removed from V and 6 bases from J, the gap between germline ends came to 15 bases. CDR3 region: CASSQGVTRNPGELFF. The CDR3 region has the DNA TGCGCCAGCAGCCAAGGCGTGACTAGAAATCCCGGGGAGCTGTTTTTT.

This clonotype was seen at least ten times. The rearrangement links TRBV7-9 to TRBJ1-1; D remains unclear. Looked up from germline, CDR1 is SEHNR and CDR2 is FQNEAQ (reference sequence). The CDR3 has 13 residues. With 6 bases removed from V and 1 base from J, the gap between germline ends came to 9 bases. CDR3: CASSFGRNTEAFF. The CDR3 DNA reads TGTGCCAGCAGTTTCGGGCGGAACACTGAAGCTTTCTTT. The full variable domain, with the rest looked up from reference TRBV7-9 and TRBJ1-1, is DTGVSQNPRHKITKRGQNVTFRCDPISEHNRLYWYRQTLGQGPEFLTYFQNEAQLEKSRLLSDRFSAERPKGSFSTLEIQRTEQGDSAMYLCASSFGRNTEAFFGQGTRLTVV.

This clonotype has at least ten counts. V is TRBV28 and J is TRBJ2-7, with D unclear. V was clipped by 3 bases and J by 12 bases, with 15 bases between them. The germline V gene encodes CDR1 MDHEN and CDR2 SYDVKM. This CDR3 spans 12 amino acids. The CDR3 coding sequence is TGTGCCAGCAGTTTCGCTAGGGCGGACCTGTACTTC. Translated: CASSFARADLYF.

The gene calls are TRBV7-2 and TRBJ2-2; unclear D gene. Germline CDR1 and CDR2: SGHTA and FQGNSA. The CDR3 loop spans 15 amino acids. The ends were cut back, 3 bases at V and 3 bases at J, with 11 bases in the middle. CDR3 loop: CASSLWVQYTGELFF. CDR3 nucleotides: TGTGCCAGCAGCTTGTGGGTACAATACACCGGGGAGCTGTTTTTT.

This sequence joins TRBV28 and TRBJ2-7; 7 bases are a match to TRBD1. The V gene end was trimmed by 5 bases and the J gene end by 6 bases; junction bases not matched to a gene: 7. The CDR3 is 13 residues long. In germline, CDR1 is MDHEN, CDR2 SYDVKM. Written as DNA, the CDR3 is TGTGCCAGCAGTATCGGACAGGTCCTCGAGCAGTACTTC. This translates into CASSIGQVLEQYF. Variable domain in full (rest from reference TRBV28 and TRBJ2-7): DVKVTQSSRYLVKRTGEKVFLECVQDMDHENMFWYRQDPGLGLRLIYFSYDVKMKEKGDIPEGYSVSREKKERFSLILESASTNQTSMYLCASSIGQVLEQYFGPGTRLTVT.

This clonotype was counted many times. This chain joins TRBV10-3 and TRBJ2-2, with D unresolved. The CDR3 sequence is 11 residues long. The germline gives CDR1 ENHRY, CDR2 SYGVKD. Trimming removed 6 bases at V and 5 bases at J, with 4 bases between. CDR3 DNA sequence: TGTGCCATCAGGGGAACCGGGGAGCTGTTTTTT. It specifies CAIRGTGELFF.

The chain combines TRBV9 with TRBJ2-7, with D uncertain. This CDR3 spans 12 amino acids. Trimming left V 4 bases short and J 4 bases short, with 9 bases between. CDR1 is SGDLS, CDR2 YYNGEE, per germline. DNA for the CDR3: TGTGCCAGCAGCCCTCGCGAGTACGAGCAGTACTTC. This encodes CASSPREYEQYF.

This chain uses TRBV5-6 with TRBJ2-7, with D perhaps matching TRBD1 (5 bases). CDR3 length: 12 amino acids. V gave up 4 bases and J gave up 6 bases, with 11 bases separating them. The germline V gene encodes CDR1 SGHDT and CDR2 YYEEEE. For the CDR3, the DNA is TGTGCCAGCAGCATTCAGGGATCCGAGCAGTACTTC. This translates into CASSIQGSEQYF.

The table lists this clonotype with many counts. The rearrangement uses TRBV27 and TRBJ1-1, with 8 bases that match TRBD1. The CDR3 is 13 residues long. Germline CDR1 and CDR2: MNHEY and SMNVEV (reference sequence). Trimming cost V 3 bases and J 7 bases; bases outside gene matches: 4. CDR3 in amino acids: CASSFTGQVEAFF. CDR3 DNA: TGTGCCAGCAGTTTCACGGGACAGGTTGAAGCTTTCTTT.

The rearrangement uses TRBV19 and TRBJ1-5; no definite D call. Looked up from germline, CDR1 is LNHDA and CDR2 is SQIVND (reference sequence). There are 16 residues in the CDR3. V was shortened by 5 bases and J by 0 bases, with 14 bases between the two germline ends. CDR3 nucleotide sequence: TGTGCCAGTAGTCCAAAGAGGGTCTATAGCAATCAGCCCCAGCATTTT. Protein: CASSPKRVYSNQPQHF.